This TCR beta chain was retrieved from a study of T cells after yellow fever vaccination. Regarding the study as a whole: Only a small proportion of the clonotypes turned up in both the CD4 and the CD8 compartments, likely arising from convergent recombination. It was a weaker secondary response, yet one that peaked faster, at day 5 versus 15. Detected again after the booster were most primary-vaccination clones, at nearly 97% CD4 and 88% CD8.

MiXCR was run by TCRdb on the 5' RACE reads, yielding one entry per CDR3 protein. Altogether 200,000 to 250,000 distinct CDR3 sequences are present, around 7% being singletons, with the ten largest covering about 0.85%. V shed 5 bases, J shed 8 bases, and the junction held 11 bases outside the gene matches. The CDR3 has 14 residues. This clonotype was detected only a few times. Its target is not known. This TCR derives from a man aged 30-40 years who received the YFV17D yellow fever vaccine. The chain employs TRBV12-3 or TRBV12-4 and TRBJ1-2, with 7 bases aligning to TRBD1. The sample in question was CD4+ T cells sorted from PBMCs, obtained 15 days after the yellow fever booster vaccination. The CDR3 reads CASSPNGQVGGYTF. DNA of the CDR3: TGTGCCAGCAGTCCTAATGGACAGGTTGGAGGCTACACCTTC.